The 31 T cell receptor beta chains below all came from one sample that was sequenced in a study of technical replicates of blood from a few donors. Measured with immunoSEQ multiplex PCR; TCRdb has only the in-frame clones, and not every one. The sample lists about 70,000 clones; about 90% were seen once. Material: PBMCs. These receptor sequences come from a human donor in good health. Some clones in this sample may be carry-over from other donors' samples.

Concerning this clone itself: Relative to the germline gene, one junction end is altered; a read error may explain this. V gene TRBV10-3 combines with J gene TRBJ2-2; D possibly corresponds to TRBD2 (5 bases). This CDR3 region has 14 residues. Germline V gene sequence: CDR1 ENHRY, CDR2 SYGVKD. The CDR3 nucleotides are TGTGCCCTCAGCAAGGGAGTTGACACCGGGGAGCTGTTTTTT. Protein product: CALSKGVDTGELFF.

CDR3 in DNA: TGCGCCAGCAGTGAGTCCGGACACGGCGAGCAGTACTTC. It is translated as CASSESGHGEQYF. This chain connects TRBV10-1 to TRBJ2-7, with a possible D match to TRBD1 (5 bases). The germline V gene encodes CDR1 WNHNN and CDR2 SYGVQD (reference sequence). CDR3 length: 13 amino acids. V lost 0 bases to trimming and J lost 6 bases, with 9 bases between them.

The chain links TRBV4-2 to TRBJ1-1, with D perhaps TRBD1 (5 bases). In germline, CDR1 is LGHNA, CDR2 YNFKEQ. The CDR3 loop spans 15 amino acids. With 5 bases removed from V and 1 base from J, the gap between germline ends came to 14 bases. CDR3 DNA sequence: TGTGCCAGCAGCGGTCGGTGGCAGGGGAACACTGAAGCTTTCTTT. Amino acid sequence: CASSGRWQGNTEAFF.

The rearrangement joins TRBV7-9 to TRBJ2-4; 9 positions agree with TRBD2. The CDR3 runs to 16 residues. CDR1 is SEHNR and CDR2 is FQNEAQ in the germline V gene (reference sequence). CDR3 DNA: TGTGCAGCCACTGCGGGAGGGCCCGGAGGGCAAAACATTCAGTACTTC. This gives the protein CAATAGGPGGQNIQYF. Full variable domain (rest looked up from reference TRBV7-9 and TRBJ2-4): DTGVSQNPRHKITKRGQNVTFRCDPISEHNRLYWYRQTLGQGPEFLTYFQNEAQLEKSRLLSDRFSAERPKGSFSTLEIQRTEQGDSAMYLCAATAGGPGGQNIQYFGAGTRLSVL.

This clone was picked up one time. The V and J genes are TRBV7-9 and TRBJ2-4, with 7 bases that match TRBD2. Trimming cost V 1 base and J 14 bases; bases outside gene matches: 5. The germline CDR1 and CDR2 sequences are SEHNR and FQNEAQ (reference sequence). This CDR3 region has 12 residues. CDR3: CASSLEWGGEYF. In nucleotides, the CDR3 is TGTGCCAGCAGCTTAGAGTGGGGAGGGGAGTACTTC.

This chain connects TRBV29-1 to TRBJ2-5; TRBD2 matches 9 bases. This CDR3 spans 14 amino acids. The germline V gene has CDR1 SQVTM and CDR2 ANQGSEA. Losses at the gene ends were 2 bases for V and 0 bases for J; bases not matched to a gene: 1. This CDR3 is CSVELAGHQETQYF. The DNA for the CDR3 is TGCAGCGTTGAACTAGCGGGACACCAAGAGACCCAGTACTTC.

The chain uses TRBV9 and TRBJ2-5; 12 positions match TRBD2. Losses at the gene ends were 1 base for V and 5 bases for J; bases not matched to a gene: 6. From germline, CDR1 is SGDLS and CDR2 YYNGEE. This CDR3 has 16 amino acids. CDR3 in DNA: TGTGCCAGCAGCGTAAGCTCTAGCGGGAGGGGGGAGACCCAGTACTTC. It translates to CASSVSSSGRGETQYF.

This chain joins TRBV4-3 and TRBJ2-3; D remains unclear. The CDR3 totals 13 residues. V lost 1 base and J lost 2, with 4 bases in between. Per germline, CDR1 LGHNA and CDR2 YSLEER. The CDR3 nucleotides read TGCGCCAGCAGCCAAGTCCACACAGATACGCAGTATTTT. This gives the protein CASSQVHTDTQYF.

The CDR3 sequence: CASSTGADTQYF. In DNA, the CDR3 is TGTGCCAGTAGTACAGGGGCAGATACGCAGTATTTT. The V and J genes are TRBV19 and TRBJ2-3; tentative D call: TRBD1 (6 bases). The V gene's germline CDR1 is LNHDA and CDR2 SQIVND (reference sequence). The germline V and J ends were trimmed by 4 bases and 4 bases, with 6 bases remaining between them. The length of the CDR3 is 12 residues. The full variable domain, completed using reference TRBV19 and TRBJ2-3, is DGGITQSPKYLFRKEGQNVTLSCEQNLNHDAMYWYRQDPGQGLRLIYYSQIVNDFQKGDIAEGYSVSREKKESFPLTVTSAQKNPTAFYLCASSTGADTQYFGPGTRLTVL.

The V call is TRBV11-1, the J call TRBJ1-2; tentatively, D is TRBD1 (5 bases). The germline V gene encodes CDR1 SGHAT and CDR2 FQDESV (reference sequence). The CDR3 totals 13 residues. Trimming took 5 bases from V and 14 from J, leaving 21 bases between them. CDR3 nucleotide sequence: TGTGCCAGCAGCCGTACAGGCGAGTCGGCGTGTACCTTC. This gives the protein CASSRTGESACTF.

The rearrangement uses TRBV11-2 and TRBJ2-3; tentative D call: TRBD2 (5 bases). The V and J ends lost 5 bases and 0 bases respectively, with 12 bases between them. The CDR3 covers 15 residues. CDR1 is SGHAT and CDR2 is FQNNGV in the germline V gene. This CDR3 is CASSPSGVSTDTQYF. In DNA form, the CDR3 reads TGTGCCAGCAGCCCCTCCGGGGTCAGCACAGATACGCAGTATTTT.

The chain is built from TRBV7-9 and TRBJ1-2; 7 bases agree with TRBD1. In germline, CDR1 is SEHNR, CDR2 FQNEAQ (reference sequence). Germline trimming cut 5 bases from V and 8 bases from J; bases unmatched to any gene: 8. The CDR3 is 13 residues long. Here the CDR3 DNA reads TGTGCCAGCAGCCTCACAGGGGATGGCGGCTACACCTTC. Translated, it gives CASSLTGDGGYTF. Full variable domain (missing parts from reference TRBV7-9 and TRBJ1-2): DTGVSQNPRHKITKRGQNVTFRCDPISEHNRLYWYRQTLGQGPEFLTYFQNEAQLEKSRLLSDRFSAERPKGSFSTLEIQRTEQGDSAMYLCASSLTGDGGYTFGSGTRLTVV.

The rearrangement links TRBV10-3 to TRBJ2-7; a weak D match, TRBD1 (5 bases). CDR3 length equals 14 residues. Deletions cut 4 bases from V and 2 bases from J, with 12 bases between. The germline V gene encodes CDR1 ENHRY and CDR2 SYGVKD. CDR3 bases: TGTGCCATCAGTGGGGGCCAAGTCACCTACGAGCAGTACTTC. It is translated as CAISGGQVTYEQYF.

V gene TRBV4-2 combines with J gene TRBJ1-1; D is undetermined. CDR1 and CDR2 (germline): LGHNA, YNFKEQ. The germline V and J ends were trimmed by 0 bases and 1 base, with 9 bases remaining between them. The CDR3 is 15 amino acids. The CDR3 nucleotides are TGTGCCAGCAGCCAAGATATGTCCCCGAACACTGAAGCTTTCTTT. The encoded protein is CASSQDMSPNTEAFF.

CDR3 in DNA: TGTGCCAGCAGCTTAGGGACAGCTCCCGGTACCATATATTTT. Translated, it gives CASSLGTAPGTIYF. The gene calls are TRBV7-3 and TRBJ1-3, with 7 bases matching TRBD1. CDR1 is SGHTA and CDR2 is FQGTGA in the germline V gene. Trimming cost V 2 bases and J 10 bases; bases outside gene matches: 8. The CDR3 extends over 14 amino acids.

This chain joins TRBV30 and TRBJ1-5, with a tentative D call TRBD1 (6 bases). CDR1 is GTSNPN, CDR2 SVGIG, per germline (reference sequence). Trimming removed 4 bases from V and 6 bases from J, with 13 bases in between. CDR3 length equals 13 residues. CDR3 amino acids: CAWTRQEGQPQHF. In DNA form, the CDR3 reads TGTGCCTGGACCCGACAGGAAGGTCAGCCCCAGCATTTT.

This chain uses TRBV28 with TRBJ2-7; TRBD1 agrees at 9 bases. The CDR3 runs 14 residues. Trimming cost V 5 bases and J 3 bases; bases outside gene matches: 5. The germline V gene has CDR1 MDHEN and CDR2 SYDVKM. The CDR3 coding sequence is TGTGCCAGCAGTCTCGGACAGGGGAACTACGAGCAGTACTTC. Protein product: CASSLGQGNYEQYF.

V is TRBV4-2 and J is TRBJ2-7; 8 positions match TRBD1. V was pared by 4 bases and J by 2 bases, with 4 bases of the junction left unmatched. The CDR3 spans 14 residues. CDR1 and CDR2 (germline): LGHNA, YNFKEQ. CDR3 loop: CASSPGTGAYEQYF. The CDR3 region has the DNA TGTGCCAGCAGCCCCGGGACAGGCGCCTACGAGCAGTACTTC.

The chain uses TRBV5-4 and TRBJ2-1; 10 bases line up with TRBD2. V was clipped by 5 bases and J by 6 bases; unmatched bases: 11. This CDR3 comprises 16 residues. Germline lookup yields CDR1 SGHNT and CDR2 YYREEE (reference sequence). The DNA of the CDR3 is TGTGCCAGCAGAACTTGGATTAGCGGGGGGCTCAATGAGCAGTTCTTC. This translates into CASRTWISGGLNEQFF.

The chain couples TRBV10-3 to TRBJ1-2, with 12 bases matching TRBD1. Germline V gene sequence: CDR1 ENHRY, CDR2 SYGVKD. J lost 8 bases, V lost 6 bases, and 7 bases had no gene match. This CDR3 has 14 amino acids. CDR3 sequence reads: CAIRRDRGLEGYTF. DNA for the CDR3: TGTGCCATCAGGAGGGACAGGGGGCTGGAAGGCTACACCTTC.

J is TRBJ1-1 and V is TRBV6-1; weak D call: TRBD1 (5 bases). Germline CDR1 and CDR2: MNHNS and SASEGT. The germline V and J ends were trimmed by 2 bases and 3 bases, with 7 bases remaining between them. The CDR3 length is 13 residues. The CDR3 DNA is TGTGCCAGCAGTGAAACGGGGGACACTGAAGCTTTCTTT. Residues: CASSETGDTEAFF.

DNA for the CDR3: TGTGCCAGCAGCCTCACTAGCGGGGGGATGGACGAGCAGTACTTC. Its translation: CASSLTSGGMDEQYF. The rearrangement joins TRBV4-2 to TRBJ2-7, with TRBD2 identical over 12 bases. Trimming cost V 4 bases and J 5 bases; bases outside gene matches: 6. CDR1 is LGHNA and CDR2 is YNFKEQ in the germline V gene. CDR3 length: 15 amino acids.

This sequence joins TRBV10-3 and TRBJ1-6, with TRBD1 as a possible D gene (5 bases). From germline, CDR1 is ENHRY and CDR2 SYGVKD. This CDR3 has 15 amino acids. Deletions cut 10 bases from V and 12 bases from J, with 25 bases between. CDR3 sequence (DNA): TGTGCCACCCGGGAGGAGGCGCGGGGGGTCGGACCCCTCCACTTT. This encodes CATREEARGVGPLHF.

This sequence joins TRBV29-1 and TRBJ2-7; D may be TRBD2 (6 bases). The CDR3 totals 14 residues. The germline V gene has CDR1 SQVTM and CDR2 ANQGSEA. Trimming took 6 bases from V and 7 from J, leaving 22 bases between them. CDR3: CSVVTGDGLREQYF. CDR3 nucleotide sequence: TGCAGCGTCGTAACAGGCGATGGACTACGAGAGCAGTACTTC.

This chain joins TRBV19 and TRBJ2-1; the match to TRBD2 covers 9 bases. The CDR3 spans 14 residues. Germline CDR1 is LNHDA and CDR2 is SQIVND (reference sequence). J gave up 9 bases and V 4 bases, and 7 bases lay outside the gene matches. CDR3: CASSTGLANTEQFF. CDR3 bases: TGTGCCAGTAGTACCGGACTAGCGAATACTGAGCAGTTCTTC.

The V call is TRBV7-9, the J call TRBJ2-1, with 13 bases identical to TRBD2. Per the germline V gene, CDR1 is SEHNR and CDR2 is FQNEAQ (reference sequence). This CDR3 has 17 amino acids. V was clipped by 5 bases and J by 5 bases; unmatched bases: 9. This chain's CDR3 is CASSPRTSGSQDNEQFF. The CDR3 DNA is TGTGCCAGCAGCCCCCGGACTAGCGGGAGTCAAGACAATGAGCAGTTCTTC.

The chain employs TRBV6-1 and TRBJ2-7; 8 bases align to TRBD1. V lost 2 bases, J lost 0 bases, and 3 bases stayed unmatched. This CDR3 comprises 15 residues. Germline V gene data show CDR1 as MNHNS and CDR2 as SASEGT. CDR3 DNA sequence: TGTGCCAGCAGTGAATGGACAGGGAGCTCCTACGAGCAGTACTTC. Translated: CASSEWTGSSYEQYF.

CDR3 in DNA: TGCGCCAGCAGCCAAGGGGACAGGGGGAGCTCCTACGAGCAGTACTTC. Protein sequence: CASSQGDRGSSYEQYF. This chain links TRBV4-3 with TRBJ2-7, with 11 bases matching TRBD1. The CDR3 covers 16 residues. J gave up 0 bases and V 1 base, and 2 bases lay outside the gene matches. CDR1 and CDR2 (germline): LGHNA, YSLEER.

The chain recombines TRBV19 with TRBJ1-1; 9 bases align to TRBD1. This CDR3 has 16 residues. V shed 7 bases and J 0 bases; nucleotides not matched to a gene: 9. Germline values: CDR1 LNHDA, CDR2 SQIVND (reference sequence). The CDR3 loop reads CASIRTGVSMNTEAFF. CDR3 nucleotides: TGTGCCAGTATTCGGACAGGGGTTAGCATGAACACTGAAGCTTTCTTT.

This clone was recorded once. The rearrangement links TRBV5-1 to TRBJ2-3; 12 bases are shared with TRBD2. V shed 4 bases, J shed 2 bases, and the junction held 8 bases outside the gene matches. CDR1 SGHRS and CDR2 YFSETQ come from the germline V gene. The CDR3 has 17 residues. CDR3 region: CASSPATSGRYTDTQYF. CDR3 sequence (DNA): TGCGCCAGCAGCCCTGCGACTAGCGGGAGATACACAGATACGCAGTATTTT.

The chain has TRBV6-1 and TRBJ2-5; perhaps TRBD2 as D (7 bases). V gave up 3 bases and J gave up 9 bases, with 20 bases separating them. From germline, CDR1 is MNHNS and CDR2 SASEGT. The CDR3 spans 15 residues. The CDR3 loop is CASSEGTGGPWAQYF. CDR3 nucleotides: TGTGCCAGCAGTGAGGGAACGGGGGGCCCGTGGGCCCAGTACTTC.